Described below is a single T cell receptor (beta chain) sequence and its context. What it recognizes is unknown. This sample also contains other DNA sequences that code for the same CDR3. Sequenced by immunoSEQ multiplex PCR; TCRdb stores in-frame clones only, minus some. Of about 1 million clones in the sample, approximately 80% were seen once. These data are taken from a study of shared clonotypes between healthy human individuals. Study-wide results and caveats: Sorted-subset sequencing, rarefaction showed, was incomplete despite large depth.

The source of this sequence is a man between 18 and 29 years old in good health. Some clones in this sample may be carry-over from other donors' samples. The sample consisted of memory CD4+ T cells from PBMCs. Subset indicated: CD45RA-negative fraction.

CDR3 protein: CASSSGQGTGELFF. CDR3 sequence (DNA): TGCGCCAGCAGCTCGGGACAGGGCACCGGGGAGCTGTTTTTT. This chain connects TRBV5-1 to TRBJ2-2; 9 positions match TRBD1. Trimming removed 3 bases from V and 4 bases from J; junction bases left unmatched: 1. Germline loops: CDR1 SGHRS, CDR2 YFSETQ. The CDR3 has 14 residues.